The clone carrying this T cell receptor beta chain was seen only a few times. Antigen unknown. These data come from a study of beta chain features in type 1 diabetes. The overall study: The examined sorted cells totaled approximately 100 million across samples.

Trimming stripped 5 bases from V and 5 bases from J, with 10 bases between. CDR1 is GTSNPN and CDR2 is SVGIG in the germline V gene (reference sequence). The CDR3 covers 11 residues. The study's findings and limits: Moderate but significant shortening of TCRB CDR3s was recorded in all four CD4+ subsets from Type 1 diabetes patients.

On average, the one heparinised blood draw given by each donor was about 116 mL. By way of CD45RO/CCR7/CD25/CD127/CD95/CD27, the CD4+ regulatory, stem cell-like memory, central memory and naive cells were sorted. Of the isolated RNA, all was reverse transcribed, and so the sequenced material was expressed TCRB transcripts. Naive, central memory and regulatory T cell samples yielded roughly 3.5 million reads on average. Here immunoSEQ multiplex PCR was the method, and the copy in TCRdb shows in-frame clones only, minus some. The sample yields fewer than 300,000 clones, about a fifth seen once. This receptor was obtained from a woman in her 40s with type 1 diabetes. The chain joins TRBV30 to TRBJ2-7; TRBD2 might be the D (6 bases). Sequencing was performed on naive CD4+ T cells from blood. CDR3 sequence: CAWAPGDEQYF. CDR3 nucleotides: TGTGCCTGGGCCCCGGGGGACGAGCAGTACTTC. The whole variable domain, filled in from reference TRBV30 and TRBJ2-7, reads SQTIHQWPATLVQPVGSPLSLECTVEGTSNPNLYWYRQAAGRGLQLLFYSVGIGQISSEVPQNLSASRPQDRQFILSSKKLLLSDSGFYLCAWAPGDEQYFGPGTRLTVT.